The 2 T cell receptor beta chains below were found in one sample sequenced in a study of control samples from healthy donors and cancer patients. Measured with immunoSEQ multiplex PCR; TCRdb has only the in-frame clones, and not every one. The data hold about 82,000 clones, with 85% to 95% observed a single time. The sequenced sample consisted of blood. The origin of the receptors is a woman younger than 35 in good health.

V gene TRBV2 combines with J gene TRBJ1-4, with TRBD1 matching 8 bases. Germline trimming cut 6 bases from V and 12 bases from J; bases unmatched to any gene: 9. Germline V lookup: CDR1 SNHLY, CDR2 FYNNEI. This CDR3 has 13 amino acids. This CDR3 is CASRDGQGVELFF. In nucleotides, the CDR3 is TGTGCCAGCAGAGACGGACAGGGTGTGGAACTGTTTTTT. Combining the CDR3 with reference TRBV2 and TRBJ1-4 gives the whole variable domain EPEVTQTPSHQVTQMGQEVILRCVPISNHLYFYWYRQILGQKVEFLVSFYNNEISEKSEIFDDQFSVERPDGSNFTLKIRSTKLEDSAMYFCASRDGQGVELFFGSGTQLSVL.

The chain uses TRBV9 and TRBJ2-1; perhaps TRBD2 as D (5 bases). V was trimmed by 0 bases and J by 1 base, leaving 14 bases between them. The CDR3 totals 17 residues. Germline-derived CDR1 and CDR2 are SGDLS and YYNGEE. The CDR3 region is CASSVVPGLASYNEQFF. Written as DNA, the CDR3 is TGTGCCAGCAGCGTAGTCCCTGGGCTAGCTTCCTACAATGAGCAGTTCTTC.